This T cell receptor beta chain was obtained from a study of T cells after yellow fever vaccination. Broader study findings: Contaminating bulk clonotypes could be abundant in FACS-sorted repertoires. Detected again after the booster were most primary-vaccination clones, at 95% to 97% CD4 and 80% to 90% CD8.

The table lists this clonotype with a few counts. The antigen is unknown. This CDR3 has 16 amino acids. The V and J ends lost 7 bases and 4 bases respectively, with 21 bases between them. From germline, CDR1 is SGHRS and CDR2 YFSETQ. Using its own MiXCR run on the 5' RACE reads, TCRdb lists one record per CDR3 protein. Here the sample spans some 390,000 distinct CDR3 sequences, more than 5.5% being singletons. The material sequenced was PBMCs, taken 5 days after the yellow fever booster vaccination. V is TRBV5-1 and J is TRBJ2-1; a possible D gene is TRBD2 (6 bases). The clonotype originates from a man aged 30 to 39 who received the YFV17D yellow fever vaccine. DNA for the CDR3: TGCGCCAGCCATCCGGGCGGGATTAGGGGATACAATGAGCAGTTCTTC. Residues: CASHPGGIRGYNEQFF.